A selection of T cell receptor beta chains follows, all from one sample in a study of blood T cell repertoires in COVID-19. Assay: immunoSEQ multiplex PCR; the TCRdb copy retains only in-frame clones and omits some. The table records some 530,000 clones, more than 85% of them present only once. Sequenced sample: PBMCs or T cells enriched from blood (not recorded which). The receptors stem from a woman between 55 and 75 years old who had recovered from COVID-19. CDR3s leave out the opening cysteine and the closing phenylalanine or tryptophan.

j_gene	v_gene	CDR3aa
TRBJ1-1	TRBV5-4	ASSLSMVEPNTEAF
TRBJ2-2	TRBV5-1	ASSLGQGAGELF
TRBJ1-3	TRBV6-5	ASSYRDRDVTIY
TRBJ2-1	TRBV5-1	ASSLRGGDEQF
TRBJ2-3	TRBV2	ASSAIAGSTDTQY
TRBJ1-5	TRBV30	AWSSDRANQPQH
TRBJ1-2	TRBV12-3/TRBV12-4	ASSYDRVYGYT
TRBJ2-3	TRBV5-1	ASSNRDRGTDTQY
TRBJ2-3	TRBV5-1	ASRTRSTDTQY
TRBJ2-7	TRBV27	ASKPSGVYEQY
TRBJ2-3	TRBV6-6	ASSLTTSGGVSTDTQY
TRBJ2-2	TRBV6-1	ASSGSRPGGTGELF
TRBJ1-1	TRBV3-1/TRBV3-2	ASSQSWTGTEAF
TRBJ1-1	TRBV28	ASSLSGRGNTEAF
TRBJ1-5	TRBV24-1	ATSDLTGDQPQH
TRBJ1-6	TRBV11-2	ASTSPLH